This T cell receptor (beta chain) comes out of a study of CD8+ T cells in alopecia areata. Overall study: By percentage of affected scalp area, the severity of treated patients was scored. Whole-study findings and limits: Clonality in the scalp and expanded CD8+ clones ranked among the top 100 were significantly decreased by tofacitinib. For lesional scalp, especially alopecia totalis/universalis, clonality was higher than in normal scalp.

In each case, RNA was isolated and then reverse transcribed into cDNA as the sequencing template. Sequencing used immunoSEQ multiplex PCR; TCRdb keeps in-frame clones, though not all of them. Seen here are about 140,000 clones, roughly 86% observed once, and the top ten hold 13%. Treatment specified: oral pan-JAK inhibitor, 5-10 mg twice daily. Trimming took 7 bases from V and 5 from J; bases not matched to a gene: 2. The CDR3 is made up of 12 amino acids. The germline CDR1 and CDR2 sequences are ENHRY and SYGVKD. Of note for this clone: Its matching antigen is unknown.

The receptor was derived from a human donor with alopecia areata. V is TRBV10-3 and J is TRBJ2-1; 7 bases map to TRBD2. The sample in question was CD8+ T cells sorted from blood, obtained at week 4, from a patient treated with tofacitinib. The CDR3 loop is CAIKAGDNEQFF. In DNA, the CDR3 is TGTGCCATCAAGGCGGGAGACAATGAGCAGTTCTTC.